The following is a TCR beta chain sequence with its context. The CDR3 has 14 residues. V was clipped by 6 bases and J by 3 bases, with 11 bases between them. Germline lookup yields CDR1 LNHNV and CDR2 YYDKDF (reference sequence). This sample's time point: neoterminal ileum biopsy at postoperative endoscopy, about 6 months after surgery. These data come from a study of T cell repertoires in ileal Crohn's disease. The protocol was immunoSEQ multiplex PCR, while the TCRdb copy is restricted to in-frame clones and leaves out a portion. Among 7,000 or so clones listed, approximately 74% were seen once. The receptor comes from an adult with Crohn's disease. Sequenced: ileal tissue. This chain joins TRBV15 and TRBJ2-2; the D gene is possibly TRBD1 (5 bases). CDR3 region: CATRTRTYTGELFF. DNA of the CDR3: TGTGCCACCAGGACACGGACATACACCGGGGAGCTGTTTTTT.